A single T cell receptor beta chain is shown here with its context. Its antigen is not identified. Trimming removed 7 bases at V and 0 bases at J, with 10 bases between. Germline values: CDR1 MNHNY, CDR2 SVGAGI (reference sequence). The CDR3 covers 14 residues. TCRdb reprocessed the PCR reads via MiXCR and lists one record per CDR3 protein. The sample lists under 600,000 distinct CDR3 sequences, under 30% seen once, with around 0.8% in the top ten. The record originates from a study of molecular identifiers for immune sequencing clone quantification. Overall study results and limits: The sizes of highly expanded clones could be underestimated when identical TCR molecules share a barcode.

The source of this sequence is a human donor in good health. Some libraries in this study had Jurkat cell RNA spiked in. Sample: naive CD8+ T cells from blood, with Jurkat cell RNA spiked in. Described subset: FACS-sorted CD8+CD4-CCR7+CD45RA+ naive T cells. The V call is TRBV6-6, the J call TRBJ1-5; D unclear. The CDR3 DNA reads as TGTGCCAGCATTGGGGAGTATAGCAATCAGCCCCAGCATTTT. It yields the protein CASIGEYSNQPQHF.